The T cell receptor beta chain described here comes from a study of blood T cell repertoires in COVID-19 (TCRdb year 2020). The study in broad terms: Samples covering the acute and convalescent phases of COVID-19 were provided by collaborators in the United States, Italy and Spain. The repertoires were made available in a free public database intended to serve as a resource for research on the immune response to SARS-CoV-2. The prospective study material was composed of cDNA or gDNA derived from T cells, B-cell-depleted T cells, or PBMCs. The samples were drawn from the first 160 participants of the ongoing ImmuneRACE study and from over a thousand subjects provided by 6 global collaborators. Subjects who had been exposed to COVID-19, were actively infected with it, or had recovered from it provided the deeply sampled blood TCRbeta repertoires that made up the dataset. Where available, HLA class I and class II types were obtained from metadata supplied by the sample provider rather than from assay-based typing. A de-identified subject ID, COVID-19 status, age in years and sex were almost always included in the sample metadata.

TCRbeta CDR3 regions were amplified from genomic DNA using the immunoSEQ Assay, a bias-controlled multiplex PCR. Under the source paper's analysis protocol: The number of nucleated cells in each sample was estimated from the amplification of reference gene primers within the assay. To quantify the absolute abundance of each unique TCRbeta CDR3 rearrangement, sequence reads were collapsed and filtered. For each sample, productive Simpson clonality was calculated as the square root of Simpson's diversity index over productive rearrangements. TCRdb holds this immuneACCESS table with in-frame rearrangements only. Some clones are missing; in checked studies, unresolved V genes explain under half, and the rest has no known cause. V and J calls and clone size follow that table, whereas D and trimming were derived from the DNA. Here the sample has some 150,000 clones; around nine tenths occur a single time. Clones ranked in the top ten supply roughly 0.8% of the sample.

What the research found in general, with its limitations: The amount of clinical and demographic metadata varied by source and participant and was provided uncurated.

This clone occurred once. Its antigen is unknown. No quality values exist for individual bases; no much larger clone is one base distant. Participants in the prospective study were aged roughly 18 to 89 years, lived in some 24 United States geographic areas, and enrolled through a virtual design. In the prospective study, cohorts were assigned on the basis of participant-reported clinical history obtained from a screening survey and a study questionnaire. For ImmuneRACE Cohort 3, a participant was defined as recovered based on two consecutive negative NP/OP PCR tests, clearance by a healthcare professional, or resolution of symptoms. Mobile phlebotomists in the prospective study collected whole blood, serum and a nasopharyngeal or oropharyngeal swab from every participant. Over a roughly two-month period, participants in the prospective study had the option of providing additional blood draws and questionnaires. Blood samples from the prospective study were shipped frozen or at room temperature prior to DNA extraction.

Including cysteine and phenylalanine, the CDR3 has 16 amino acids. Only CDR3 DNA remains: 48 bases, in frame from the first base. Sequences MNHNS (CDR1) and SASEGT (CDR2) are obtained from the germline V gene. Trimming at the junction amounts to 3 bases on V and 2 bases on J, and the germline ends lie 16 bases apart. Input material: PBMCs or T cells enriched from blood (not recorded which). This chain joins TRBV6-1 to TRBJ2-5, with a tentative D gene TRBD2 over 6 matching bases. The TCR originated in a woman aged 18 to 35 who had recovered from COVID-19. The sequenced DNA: TGTGCCAGCAGTGACGCGGCCGGGAGCGGGCAAGAGACCCAGTACTTC. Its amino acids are CASSDAAGSGQETQYF.